A selection of T cell receptor beta chains follows, all from one sample in a study of Tregs in tolerant kidney transplant recipients. The assay was immunoSEQ multiplex PCR, and TCRdb's table has in-frame clones only and misses some. The table records more than 95,000 clones, almost 95% of them present only once. The specimen was CD4+ T cells from blood. Every receptor here comes from a human donor in good health. CDR3s include the opening cysteine and the closing phenylalanine or tryptophan. A D gene is named only where the DNA matches it firmly. The size entry is marked missing in some rows and otherwise reads once, few, many or a size class.

-	TRBV19	TRBJ2-1	-	TGTGCCAGTAGTATTTTAAGCGGAGGACTCAATGAGCAGTTCTTC	CASSILSGGLNEQFF
once	TRBV7-2	TRBJ2-1	-	TGTGCCAGCAGCGGAGGGAGGTGGAGGGCCCCCTACAATGAGCAGTTCTTC	CASSGGRWRAPYNEQFF
-	TRBV5-1	TRBJ2-2	-	TGCGCCAGCAGCTTGGGAACGGGACGCTGGGGGCACGGGGAGCTGTTTTTT	CASSLGTGRWGHGELFF
-	TRBV18	TRBJ2-2	-	TGTGCCAGCCGGAACAGGGAACGGTACACCGGGGAGCTGTTTTTT	CASRNRERYTGELFF
-	TRBV5-1	TRBJ2-1	TRBD2	TGCGCCAGCAGCTTGCAAACGGGAGGGAATGAGCAGTTCTTC	CASSLQTGGNEQFF
-	TRBV18	TRBJ1-5	-	TGTGCCAGCTCACCAGATAGCAATCAGCCCCAGCATTTT	CASSPDSNQPQHF
-	TRBV9	TRBJ2-5	-	TGTGCCAGCAGCGCAGAGGGACTTAGCCAAGAGACCCAGTACTTC	CASSAEGLSQETQYF
-	TRBV11-2	TRBJ1-1	-	TGTGCCAGCAGCTTAGGCACTGAAGCTTTCTTT	CASSLGTEAFF
-	TRBV18	TRBJ1-6	-	TGTGCCAGCTCACCACGGCAGGTACGGGATTCACCCCTCCACTTT	CASSPRQVRDSPLHF
-	TRBV30	TRBJ1-6	TRBD1	TGTGCCTGGAGTGTTAAACAGGGGGACTCACCCCTCCACTTT	CAWSVKQGDSPLHF
-	TRBV5-1	TRBJ2-7	TRBD2	TGCGCCAGCAGCTTGAGTGGACTAGCGGGAGAGGGAAGGCAGTACTTC	CASSLSGLAGEGRQYF
-	TRBV10-3	TRBJ2-7	-	TGTGCCATCAGTGAGTCAGGCAGTATGTCCAACGAGCAGTACTTC	CAISESGSMSNEQYF
-	TRBV10-3	TRBJ1-4	-	TGTGCCATCAGTGAGGACAGTACTAATGAAAAACTGTTTTTT	CAISEDSTNEKLFF
-	TRBV5-1	TRBJ2-2	-	TGCGCCAGCGAAGGGCAGGCGAACACCGGGGAGCTGTTTTTT	CASEGQANTGELFF
-	TRBV5-4	TRBJ1-1	TRBD1	TGTGCCAGCAGCCGGGACAGGGAGGGGAACACTGAAGCTTTCTTT	CASSRDREGNTEAFF
once	TRBV19	TRBJ2-3	-	TGTGCCAGTAGTATGGTAGGGGGGACAGATACGCAGTATTTT	CASSMVGGTDTQYF
-	TRBV30	TRBJ2-1	TRBD2	TGTGCCTGGAGCCCCCTTCGGGGGGTATACAATGAGCAGTTCTTC	CAWSPLRGVYNEQFF